Here is one T cell receptor beta chain with its context. These data come from a study of CD8+ T cells in alopecia areata. Sorting separated CD4+ and CD8+ T cells out of PBMCs. The V end lost 7 bases, the J end lost 3 bases, and 13 bases lay between the germline ends. The V gene's germline CDR1 is LGHNT and CDR2 FRNRAP. This CDR3 has 14 residues. Extracted RNA was reverse transcribed, and the resulting cDNA served as sequencing template. Repertoires were generated with immunoSEQ multiplex PCR, while TCRdb's copy carries only in-frame clones and drops some. This sample has 120,000 to 150,000 clones; roughly 58% occur once, and the top ten carry 35% to 40%.

The clonotype was recovered from a human donor in good health. The source material was CD8+ T cells sorted from blood. This chain links TRBV12-5 with TRBJ2-1; D remains ambiguous. Here the CDR3 DNA reads TGTGCTAGTGCTGACCAGCTGGACTACAATGAGCAGTTCTTC. Protein product: CASADQLDYNEQFF.